Sequencing of this T cell receptor (beta chain) was carried out in a study of beta chain features in type 1 diabetes. Notes on the study in general: Across all four CD4+ subsets, people with type 1 diabetes showed modestly shorter TCRB CDR3s.

This CDR3 region has 15 residues. V was pared by 5 bases and J by 3 bases, with 16 bases between. Germline assignment: CDR1 MNHEY and CDR2 SVGAGI. For this clone: Its antigen remains unknown.

The investigators reverse transcribed all of the isolated RNA, so they sequenced expressed TCRB transcripts. TCRdb's copy holds only in-frame clones and misses some; the assay was immunoSEQ multiplex PCR. The repertoire holds 100,000 to 150,000 clones, with roughly 10% as singletons. The chain is built from TRBV6-5 and TRBJ1-2; no definite D call. The sequence derives from a young man with type 1 diabetes. The sequenced material came from central memory CD4+ T cells from blood. CDR3 nucleotide sequence: TGTGCCAGCAGTCCACGCGTGGGCGAGTACTATGGCTACACCTTC. It is translated as CASSPRVGEYYGYTF.